A few counts support the clone carrying this T cell receptor beta chain. The target antigen is unknown. The repertoire was sequenced with immunoSEQ multiplex PCR; TCRdb's copy has only in-frame clones and lacks some. Of about 63,000 clones in the sample, around 89% were seen once. All trial patients relapsed after autologous stem cell transplantation. Patients reached a best response of complete response, partial response or progressive disease. This CDR3 has 11 amino acids. The germline V and J ends were trimmed by 8 bases and 3 bases, with 6 bases remaining between them. From germline, CDR1 is SEHNR and CDR2 FQNEAQ (reference sequence). This sample is drawn from a study of PD-1 blockade in classical Hodgkin lymphoma. General study results and limits: Some patients started nivolumab under 1 year after ASCT, and they were excluded. Before treatment, complete responders showed about the same diversity as newly diagnosed patients.

The sample consisted of peripheral blood mononuclear cells (PBMCs), taken before the second cycle of nivolumab. The chain carries TRBV7-9 and TRBJ2-3; the D gene is possibly TRBD2 (5 bases). The sequence was obtained from a human donor with classical Hodgkin lymphoma. CDR3 sequence reads: CASGLTDTQYF. CDR3 sequence (DNA): TGTGCCAGCGGACTGACAGATACGCAGTATTTT. The full variable domain, rest sourced from reference TRBV7-9 and TRBJ2-3, is DTGVSQNPRHKITKRGQNVTFRCDPISEHNRLYWYRQTLGQGPEFLTYFQNEAQLEKSRLLSDRFSAERPKGSFSTLEIQRTEQGDSAMYLCASGLTDTQYFGPGTRLTVL.